The clone carrying this T cell receptor (beta chain) was recorded a few times. What it recognizes is unknown. From the 5' RACE reads, TCRdb called clonotypes with MiXCR, one entry per CDR3 protein. The table has just under 65,000 distinct CDR3 sequences, approximately 23% seen once. General study results and limits: Tumor memory CD4+ T cell TCR gene usage clustered with blood and lymph node memory CD4+ cells and lymph node naive CD4+ cells. Tumor-infiltrating Treg TCR alpha and beta sequences overlapped most with tumor naive CD4+ T cells, then blood naive.

V lost 3 bases, J lost 1 base, and 12 bases lay in between. In germline, CDR1 is KGHDR, CDR2 SFDVKD. The CDR3 is 16 amino acids. This TCR came from a female donor with breast cancer. The sequencing input was memory CD4+ T cells sorted from a lymph node. The subset: memory CD4+ T cells, CD4+CD45RO+CD25-. This chain links TRBV24-1 with TRBJ2-1; no clear D gene. The CDR3 loop is CATSDRVRLSYNEQFF. The CDR3 DNA reads as TGTGCCACCAGTGATAGGGTCAGATTATCCTACAATGAGCAGTTCTTC.